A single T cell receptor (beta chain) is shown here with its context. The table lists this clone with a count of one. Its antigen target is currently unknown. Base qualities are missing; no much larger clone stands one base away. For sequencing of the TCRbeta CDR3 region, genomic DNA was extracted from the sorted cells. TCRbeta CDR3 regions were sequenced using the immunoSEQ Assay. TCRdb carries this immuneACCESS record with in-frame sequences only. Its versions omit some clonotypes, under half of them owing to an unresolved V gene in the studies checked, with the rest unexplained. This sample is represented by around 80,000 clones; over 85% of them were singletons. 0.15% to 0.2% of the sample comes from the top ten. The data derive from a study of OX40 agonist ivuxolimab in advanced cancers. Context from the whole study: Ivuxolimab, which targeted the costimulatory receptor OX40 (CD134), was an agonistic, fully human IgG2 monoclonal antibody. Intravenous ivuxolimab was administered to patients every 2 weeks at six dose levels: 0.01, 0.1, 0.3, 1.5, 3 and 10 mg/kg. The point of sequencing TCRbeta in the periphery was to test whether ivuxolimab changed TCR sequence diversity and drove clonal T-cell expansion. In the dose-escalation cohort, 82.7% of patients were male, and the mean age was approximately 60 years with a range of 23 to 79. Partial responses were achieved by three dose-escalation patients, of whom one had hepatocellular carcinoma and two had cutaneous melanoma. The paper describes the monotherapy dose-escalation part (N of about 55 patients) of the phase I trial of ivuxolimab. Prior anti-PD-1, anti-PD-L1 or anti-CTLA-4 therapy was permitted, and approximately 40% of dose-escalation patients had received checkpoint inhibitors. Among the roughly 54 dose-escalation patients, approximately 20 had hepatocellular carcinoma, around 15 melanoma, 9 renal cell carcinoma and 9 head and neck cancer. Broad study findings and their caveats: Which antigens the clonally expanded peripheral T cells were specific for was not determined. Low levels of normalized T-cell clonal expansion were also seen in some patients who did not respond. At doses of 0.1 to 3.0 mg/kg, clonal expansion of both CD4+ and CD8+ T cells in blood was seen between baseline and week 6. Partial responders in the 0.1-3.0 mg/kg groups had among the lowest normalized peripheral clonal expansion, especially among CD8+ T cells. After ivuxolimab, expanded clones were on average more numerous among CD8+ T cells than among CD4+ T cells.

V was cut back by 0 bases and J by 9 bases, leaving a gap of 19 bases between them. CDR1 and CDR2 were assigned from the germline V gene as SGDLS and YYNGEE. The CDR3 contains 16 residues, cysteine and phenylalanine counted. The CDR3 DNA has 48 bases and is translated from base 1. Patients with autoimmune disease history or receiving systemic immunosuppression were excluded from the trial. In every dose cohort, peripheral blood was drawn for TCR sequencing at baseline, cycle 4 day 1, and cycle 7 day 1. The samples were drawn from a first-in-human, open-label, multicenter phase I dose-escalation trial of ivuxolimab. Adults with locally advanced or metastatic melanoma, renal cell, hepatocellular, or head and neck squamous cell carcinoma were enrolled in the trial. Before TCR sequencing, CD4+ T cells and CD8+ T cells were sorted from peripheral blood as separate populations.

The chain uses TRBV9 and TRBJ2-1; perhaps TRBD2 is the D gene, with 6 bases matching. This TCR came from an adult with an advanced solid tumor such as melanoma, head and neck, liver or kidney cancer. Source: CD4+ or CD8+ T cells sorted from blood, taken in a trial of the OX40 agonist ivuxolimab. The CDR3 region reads CASSVARHLEGGEQFF. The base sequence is TGTGCCAGCAGCGTAGCCCGACATTTGGAGGGAGGTGAGCAGTTCTTC.